Presented here are 16 T cell receptor beta chains from one specimen sequenced in a study of blood T cell repertoires in COVID-19. The data were produced by immunoSEQ multiplex PCR, yet TCRdb's version contains in-frame clones alone and is incomplete. This table holds approximately 170,000 clones, around nine tenths found once. Sequenced sample: peripheral blood. Receptors originate from a young man with active or convalescent COVID-19.

This clone showed up just a few times. This sequence joins TRBV3-1 (or the pseudogene TRBV3-2) and TRBJ1-3, with TRBD1 as a possible D gene (5 bases). V lost 1 base to trimming and J lost 0 bases, with 13 bases between them. Germline CDR1 reads LGHDT; CDR2 reads YNNKEL (reference sequence). There are 17 residues in the CDR3. In DNA form, the CDR3 reads TGTGCCAGCAGCCAAGCGGGCAGGGCCATCTCTGGAAACACCATATATTTT. The encoded protein is CASSQAGRAISGNTIYF.

This clone was detected only once. This chain joins TRBV16 and TRBJ2-1; TRBD2 is a possible D gene (5 bases). The V and J ends lost 3 bases and 9 bases respectively, with 9 bases between them. The CDR3 is made up of 12 amino acids. CDR1 and CDR2 from the germline V gene are KGHSY and FQNENV. The CDR3 is CASSQVGLEQFF. CDR3 DNA: TGTGCCAGCAGCCAGGTCGGACTTGAGCAGTTCTTC.

The chain uses TRBV4-2 and TRBJ2-1; 10 positions agree with TRBD2. Trimming at V came to 3 bases and at J to 2 bases, leaving 1 base not matched to a gene. Germline V gene data show CDR1 as LGHNA and CDR2 as YNFKEQ. CDR3 length: 15 amino acids. CDR3 in DNA: TGTGCCAGCAGCCACCTAGCGGGGGCCTACAATGAGCAGTTCTTC. This sequence encodes CASSHLAGAYNEQFF.

This chain connects TRBV2 to TRBJ1-2; D is possibly TRBD1 (5 bases). The length of the CDR3 is 12 residues. Germline V lookup: CDR1 SNHLY, CDR2 FYNNEI. Trimming cost V 8 bases and J 0 bases, with 7 bases left between them. As DNA, the CDR3 is TGTGCCAGCGGGGCGTCTAACTATGGCTACACCTTC. As protein: CASGASNYGYTF. The whole variable domain, remainder taken from reference TRBV2 and TRBJ1-2, is EPEVTQTPSHQVTQMGQEVILRCVPISNHLYFYWYRQILGQKVEFLVSFYNNEISEKSEIFDDQFSVERPDGSNFTLKIRSTKLEDSAMYFCASGASNYGYTFGSGTRLTVV.

This chain connects TRBV6-6 to TRBJ1-4; TRBD1 might be the D (5 bases). The germline V and J ends were trimmed by 5 bases and 7 bases, with 26 bases remaining between them. The V gene's germline CDR1 is MNHNY and CDR2 SVGAGI (reference sequence). The CDR3 runs to 18 residues. The DNA of the CDR3 is TGTGCCAGCAGTCACACCCCCCTACTGACAGAGCTTGGTGAAAAACTGTTTTTT. As protein: CASSHTPLLTELGEKLFF.

V gene TRBV6-5 combines with J gene TRBJ2-2; D may be TRBD1 (6 bases). From germline, CDR1 is MNHEY and CDR2 SVGAGI. The length of the CDR3 is 13 residues. Trimming took 7 bases from V and 7 from J, leaving 13 bases between them. The CDR3 loop is CASNSLGHGELFF. The DNA for the CDR3 is TGTGCCAGCAACTCTTTGGGACACGGGGAGCTGTTTTTT.

The chain recombines TRBV9 with TRBJ2-1; 12 nucleotides align to TRBD2. There are 16 residues in the CDR3. Germline V gene sequence: CDR1 SGDLS, CDR2 YYNGEE. The V segment lost 4 bases and the J segment 8 bases; nucleotides outside the gene matches: 10. DNA of the CDR3: TGTGCCAGCAGCACCCGGACTAGCGGGGTAATCGATGAGCAGTTCTTC. The encoded protein is CASSTRTSGVIDEQFF.

This clone has a handful of counts. The chain employs TRBV14 and TRBJ1-4; 9 nucleotides match TRBD1. V dropped 0 bases and J dropped 5; count of bases not matched to a gene: 1. This CDR3 has 15 amino acids. Germline CDR1 and CDR2: SGHDN and FVKESK. This chain's CDR3 is CASSQETGGNEKLFF. The CDR3 region has the DNA TGTGCCAGCAGCCAAGAGACAGGGGGGAATGAAAAACTGTTTTTT. The full variable domain, completed using reference TRBV14 and TRBJ1-4, is EAGVTQFPSHSVIEKGQTVTLRCDPISGHDNLYWYRRVMGKEIKFLLHFVKESKQDESGMPNNRFLAERTGGTYSTLKVQPAELEDSGVYFCASSQETGGNEKLFFGSGTQLSVL.

The rearrangement joins TRBV5-6 to TRBJ2-1, with a tentative D call TRBD2 (5 bases). V gave up 2 bases and J gave up 9 bases, with 12 bases separating them. This CDR3 spans 13 amino acids. Germline assignment: CDR1 SGHDT and CDR2 YYEEEE. CDR3 sequence: CASSFIAGPEQFF. CDR3 nucleotide sequence: TGTGCCAGCAGCTTCATCGCGGGCCCTGAGCAGTTCTTC.

The chain joins TRBV19 to TRBJ1-5; possibly TRBD1 for D (6 bases). V was shortened by 6 bases and J by 3 bases, with 18 bases between the two germline ends. Germline V gene lookup returns CDR1 LNHDA and CDR2 SQIVND (reference sequence). The CDR3 has 16 amino acids. CDR3 coding DNA: TGTGCCAGTAGCGCCCTTCTCCGGGACAACAATCAGCCCCAGCATTTT. The encoded protein is CASSALLRDNNQPQHF.

This clone has a single count. The chain joins TRBV30 to TRBJ2-1; 10 bases line up with TRBD2. The CDR3 has 13 residues. V was pared by 5 bases and J by 9 bases, with 7 bases of the junction left unmatched. CDR1 is GTSNPN, CDR2 SVGIG, per germline (reference sequence). In nucleotides, the CDR3 is TGTGCCTGGGATCTAGCGGGAGTGAGTGAGCAGTTCTTC. Amino acid sequence: CAWDLAGVSEQFF.

The genes are TRBV6-1 and TRBJ1-2, with a possible D match to TRBD1 (5 bases). Trimming removed 2 bases at V and 4 bases at J, with 11 bases between. The CDR3 has 14 residues. CDR1 and CDR2 (germline): MNHNS, SASEGT. The CDR3 protein is CASSESRRGYGYTF. The CDR3 region has the DNA TGTGCCAGCAGTGAAAGCCGGAGGGGCTATGGCTACACCTTC.

The rearrangement joins TRBV25-1 to TRBJ1-3; D ambiguous. The V gene's germline CDR1 is MGHDK and CDR2 SYGVNS. CDR3 length: 15 amino acids. V lost 1 base, J lost 9 bases, and 16 bases lay in between. The CDR3 protein is CASSESGAPVGTIYF. The CDR3 DNA is TGTGCCAGCAGTGAATCGGGTGCCCCCGTCGGCACCATATATTTT.

The chain employs TRBV6-5 and TRBJ2-1, with TRBD2 matching over 7 bases. CDR1 is MNHEY and CDR2 is SVGAGI in the germline V gene. The V and J ends lost 8 bases and 0 bases, in that order; junction bases with no gene match: 4. This CDR3 is built from 14 residues. CDR3 nucleotides: TGTGCCAGCGGGATAGCGGGCTCCTACAATGAGCAGTTCTTC. This gives the protein CASGIAGSYNEQFF.

V is TRBV5-6 and J is TRBJ2-1; D might be TRBD2 (6 bases). Germline V gene data show CDR1 as SGHDT and CDR2 as YYEEEE. V was clipped by 1 base and J by 6 bases, with 11 bases between them. This CDR3 has 14 residues. CDR3 coding DNA: TGTGCCAGCAGCTTGCGGGCGGGACTCAATGAGCAGTTCTTC. Translating it yields CASSLRAGLNEQFF.

CDR3 loop: CSVAGLAGADTQYF. The CDR3 DNA reads TGCAGCGTTGCCGGACTAGCGGGAGCAGATACGCAGTATTTT. The chain joins TRBV29-1 to TRBJ2-3; 13 positions match TRBD2. The germline CDR1 and CDR2 sequences are SQVTM and ANQGSEA. CDR3 length: 14 residues. V dropped 4 bases and J dropped 4; count of bases not matched to a gene: 2.